This T cell receptor (beta chain) appears in the sequencing data of a study of OX40 agonist ivuxolimab in advanced cancers. Study-wide background: Participants averaged 60 years of age (range roughly 23 to 90) and were around 83% male. Study-wide findings and caveats: The CD4+ and CD8+ T cells in the blood had expanded clonally by week 6 at 0.1 to 3.0 mg/kg.

Remarks on this clone: Its antigen is not identified.

Using immunoSEQ multiplex PCR, the repertoire was profiled, and TCRdb retains in-frame clones only, with some absent. Of around 140,000 clones listed, approximately 90% are singletons. The CDR3 runs to 14 residues. V lost 2 bases and J lost 8, with 12 bases in between. CDR1 and CDR2 from the germline V gene are MNHEY and SVGAGI. V and J are TRBV6-5 and TRBJ1-4; D may be TRBD1 (6 bases). Specimen: CD4+ or CD8+ T cells sorted from blood, collected in a trial of the OX40 agonist ivuxolimab. This TCR was sampled from an adult with an advanced solid tumor such as melanoma, head and neck, liver or kidney cancer. The CDR3, as DNA: TGTGCCAGCAGTTACGGGGGGCTAGGGGAAAAACTGTTTTTT. Translating gives CASSYGGLGEKLFF.